The clone carrying this T cell receptor (beta chain) was detected many times. The antigen is unknown. The sample originates from a study of regulatory T cells in long-lasting Graves disease. Study outcomes and limitations: A greater number of public clonotypes (about 3,000) was shared by persistent patients than by new patients (roughly 880).

V was clipped by 0 bases and J by 6 bases; unmatched bases: 7. The germline V gene encodes CDR1 SGHTA and CDR2 FQGNSA. The CDR3 runs 18 residues. Investigators prepared the TCR beta libraries by applying iRepertoire HTBI primers and Arm-PCR of CDR3 regions. Via MiXCR, TCRdb re-called the multiplex PCR reads, giving one row per CDR3 protein. Of a few hundred thousand distinct CDR3 sequences listed, 12% to 15% are singletons. Time point indicated: newly diagnosed GD, antithyroid drugs for less than 3 months. Generation of the TCR library employed RNA extracted from PBMCs. EDTA tubes collected 7.5 to 9 milliliters of peripheral blood. This same sample was also taken into another study, of T cells in Graves' hyperthyroidism and ophthalmopathy.

Sequenced material: peripheral blood mononuclear cells (PBMCs), taken at new diagnosis, from a patient treated with antithyroid drugs. This clonotype originated in a woman between 45 and 65 years old with Graves disease. The J gene is TRBJ2-1, the V gene TRBV7-2, with 14 bases matching TRBD2. CDR3 coding DNA: TGTGCCAGCAGCTTAGCGACGGGACTAGCGGGAGAAATCAATGAGCAGTTCTTC. Encoded protein: CASSLATGLAGEINEQFF. The entire variable domain, with the rest obtained from reference TRBV7-2 and TRBJ2-1, is as follows: GAGVSQSPSNKVTEKGKDVELRCDPISGHTALYWYRQSLGQGLEFLIYFQGNSAPDKSGLPSDRFSAERTGGSVSTLTIQRTQQEDSAVYLCASSLATGLAGEINEQFFGPGTRLTVL.